The next 30 T cell receptor beta chains were all read from a single sample in a study of T cells in Graves' hyperthyroidism and ophthalmopathy. The TCR beta CDR3 regions underwent amplification using RNA transcripts as the source. The TCR CDR3 was amplified in a first-round RT-PCR using the HTBI primer set. TCRdb ran MiXCR on the multiplex PCR reads and lists one entry per CDR3 protein. The sample carries around 570,000 distinct CDR3 sequences, just under 20% recorded once. Material: blood. The receptors were sampled from a man aged 35 to 55 with Graves' ophthalmopathy.

There are a few counts of this clonotype. This chain connects TRBV12-3 or TRBV12-4 to TRBJ1-5, with D perhaps TRBD1 (5 bases). The V gene lost 5 bases and the J gene lost 9 bases, with 17 bases spanning the gap. The CDR3 spans 14 residues. CDR3 nucleotide sequence: TGTGCCAGCAGTCCGGGGGGGGGAATTGGGCCCCAGCATTTT. Residues: CASSPGGGIGPQHF.

This chain uses TRBV24-1 with TRBJ2-5; 7 positions agree with TRBD1. CDR3 length equals 16 residues. CDR1 and CDR2 (germline): KGHDR, SFDVKD. With 3 bases clipped from V and 4 bases from J, the junction kept 10 bases outside the gene matches. CDR3 loop: CATSDPMTGPGETQYF. The CDR3 bases are TGTGCCACCAGTGATCCTATGACAGGGCCAGGAGAGACCCAGTACTTC.

V usage is TRBV6-2 or TRBV6-3 and J usage is TRBJ2-5, with a weak D call TRBD2 (6 bases). CDR1 MNHEY and CDR2 SVGEGT come from the germline V gene. The V end lost 2 bases, the J end lost 3 bases, and 10 bases lay between the germline ends. The CDR3 has 14 amino acids. This CDR3 reads CASSYLWGEETQYF. CDR3 sequence (DNA): TGTGCCAGCAGTTACCTGTGGGGGGAAGAGACCCAGTACTTC.

This clonotype was counted between two and nine times. V and J are TRBV7-9 and TRBJ2-7; D possibly corresponds to TRBD1 (6 bases). CDR3 length equals 13 residues. Germline loops: CDR1 SEHNR, CDR2 FQNEAQ (reference sequence). Deletions cut 4 bases from V and 6 bases from J, with 13 bases between. Written as DNA, the CDR3 is TGTGCCAGCAGCTCGAGGGGGAGCGCCGAGCAGTACTTC. Protein sequence: CASSSRGSAEQYF.

The chain couples TRBV4-2 to TRBJ1-2; D is undetermined. Germline lookup yields CDR1 LGHNA and CDR2 YNFKEQ. The CDR3 has 15 residues. The germline V and J ends were trimmed by 2 bases and 3 bases, with 13 bases remaining between them. CDR3 in DNA: TGTGCCAGCAGCCAATTGAAGATGGACGACTATGGCTACACCTTC. It is translated as CASSQLKMDDYGYTF.

Ten or more counts support this clonotype. The chain couples TRBV7-3 to TRBJ2-5; 7 bases agree with TRBD1. This CDR3 contains 15 residues. Germline V CDR1 and CDR2: SGHTA, FQGTGA. Trimming removed 1 base from V and 5 bases from J; junction bases left unmatched: 7. In DNA, the CDR3 is TGTGCCAGCAGCTTAATGGGCCAGGGGGATGAGACCCAGTACTTC. Protein sequence: CASSLMGQGDETQYF.

This clonotype was detected only a few times. J is TRBJ1-2 and V is TRBV4-2; a possible D gene is TRBD1 (6 bases). This CDR3 is built from 14 residues. Germline V gene data show CDR1 as LGHNA and CDR2 as YNFKEQ. The ends were cut back, 0 bases at V and 4 bases at J, with 9 bases in the middle. Here the CDR3 DNA reads TGTGCCAGCAGCCAAGATCAGGGGACCTATGGCTACACCTTC. This gives the protein CASSQDQGTYGYTF.

This clonotype was picked up many times. Here the CDR3 reads CASSTGQPSTDTQYF. The CDR3 region has the DNA TGTGCCAGCAGTACGGGACAGCCTAGCACAGATACGCAGTATTTT. The V call is TRBV2, the J call TRBJ2-3, with 7 bases aligning to TRBD1. Germline V gene sequence: CDR1 SNHLY, CDR2 FYNNEI. V was pared by 5 bases and J by 0 bases, with 5 bases of the junction left unmatched. The CDR3 has 15 amino acids.

The genes are TRBV4-1 and TRBJ2-1; D gene uncertain. Germline V gene sequence: CDR1 MGHRA, CDR2 YSYEKL. Trimming shortened V by 1 base and J by 2 bases, and 12 bases separated the two germline ends. The CDR3 has 16 residues. CDR3 in amino acids: CASSQGSGPAYNEQFF. For the CDR3, the DNA is TGCGCCAGCAGCCAAGGGTCGGGCCCGGCCTACAATGAGCAGTTCTTC.

This clonotype was seen many times. The rearrangement uses TRBV28 and TRBJ1-1, with D uncertain. CDR3 size: 16 residues. The V end lost 4 bases, the J end lost 0 bases, and 15 bases lay between the germline ends. CDR1 MDHEN and CDR2 SYDVKM come from the germline V gene. CDR3 nucleotide sequence: TGTGCCAGCAGTTCTCCTAGCGGGCTTTTGAACACTGAAGCTTTCTTT. It yields the protein CASSSPSGLLNTEAFF.

This clonotype came up a few times. The CDR3 spells CSAGTRQETQYF. DNA of the CDR3: TGCAGTGCAGGGACAAGACAAGAGACCCAGTACTTC. V and J are TRBV20-1 and TRBJ2-5; D perhaps matches TRBD1 (6 bases). This CDR3 region has 12 residues. The V gene's germline CDR1 is DFQATT and CDR2 SNEGSKA (reference sequence). Trimming removed 6 bases from V and 2 bases from J, with 10 bases in between.

This rearrangement joins TRBV7-8 to TRBJ1-6; D not certain. The CDR3 extends over 14 amino acids. Looked up from germline, CDR1 is SGHVS and CDR2 is FQNEAQ. V shed 10 bases and J shed 9 bases, with 19 bases lying between them. CDR3 region: CATRNPGLVSPLHF. CDR3 bases: TGTGCCACTCGAAATCCAGGACTGGTTTCACCCCTCCACTTT.

This clonotype has at least ten counts. The rearrangement links TRBV12-3 or TRBV12-4 to TRBJ1-2; TRBD1 might be the D (6 bases). The CDR3 has 15 residues. Between the trimmed V and J ends, which lost 6 bases and 7 bases, there was a span of 21 bases. CDR3 DNA: TGTGCCAGCAGGCTACAGGGCTCGACAAGGGGTGGCTACACCTTC. Its protein is CASRLQGSTRGGYTF.

The chain couples TRBV7-8 to TRBJ2-1; TRBD1 or TRBD2 may be the D gene (7 bases each). CDR3 length: 15 amino acids. Trimming removed 4 bases from V and 9 bases from J, with 19 bases in between. CDR1 and CDR2 (germline): SGHVS, FQNEAQ. The CDR3 nucleotides are TGTGCCAGCAGCTATCGGGACAGCGGGGCTTTTGAGCAGTTCTTC. This codes for CASSYRDSGAFEQFF.

Concerning this clonotype itself: A much larger clone lies one base from this, so it may be a read error. The chain links TRBV18 to TRBJ1-1; tentative D call: TRBD1 (5 bases). There are 16 residues in the CDR3. The germline gives CDR1 KGHSH, CDR2 LQKENI. V lost 5 bases, J lost 6 bases, and 22 bases lay in between. CDR3 sequence reads: CASSDAVGGVNAEAFF. CDR3 nucleotide sequence: TGTGCCAGCTCAGACGCGGTTGGGGGAGTTAACGCTGAAGCTTTCTTT. Supplemented by reference TRBV18 and TRBJ1-1, the full variable domain reads NAGVMQNPRHLVRRRGQEARLRCSPMKGHSHVYWYRQLPEEGLKFMVYLQKENIIDESGMPKERFSAEFPKEGPSILRIQQVVRGDSAAYFCASSDAVGGVNAEAFFGQGTRLTVV.

The rearrangement links TRBV6-2 or TRBV6-3 to TRBJ1-1, with TRBD1 as a possible D gene (5 bases). Per germline, CDR1 MNHEY and CDR2 SVGEGT. Trimming shortened V by 6 bases and J by 9 bases, and 14 bases separated the two germline ends. The CDR3 has 12 amino acids. In DNA form, the CDR3 reads TGTGCCAGCAGCCTCCGAGGGGCCCAAGCTTTCTTT. It translates to CASSLRGAQAFF.

The chain uses TRBV19 and TRBJ1-2; D possibly corresponds to TRBD1 (5 bases). There are 13 residues in the CDR3. Germline V gives CDR1 LNHDA, CDR2 SQIVND (reference sequence). Trimming took 6 bases from V and 7 from J, leaving 15 bases between them. CDR3 loop: CASSLPGRVGYTF. For the CDR3, the DNA is TGTGCCAGTAGCCTCCCCGGCAGGGTTGGCTACACCTTC.

This clonotype has ten or more counts. V usage is TRBV20-1 and J usage is TRBJ2-5, with 11 bases fitting TRBD2. Looked up from germline, CDR1 is DFQATT and CDR2 is SNEGSKA (reference sequence). The CDR3 covers 14 residues. After removal of 7 bases from V and 5 bases from J, the junction contained 9 bases not matched to a gene. The CDR3 nucleotides read TGCAGTGGTAGCGGGGGGGGCCGAACGGAGACCCAGTACTTC. Protein product: CSGSGGGRTETQYF.

The chain recombines TRBV6-1 with TRBJ1-5; a possible D gene is TRBD1 (5 bases). The CDR3 spans 13 residues. V gave up 4 bases and J gave up 6 bases, with 10 bases separating them. Germline lookup yields CDR1 MNHNS and CDR2 SASEGT. As DNA, the CDR3 is TGTGCCAGCAGTGCAGGGTTGAGTCAGCCCCAGCATTTT. Translation gives CASSAGLSQPQHF.

This clonotype was picked up many times. The chain is built from TRBV6-5 and TRBJ2-5; 13 nucleotides agree with TRBD2. The CDR3 consists of 15 residues. Germline CDR1 reads MNHEY; CDR2 reads SVGAGI. The V and J ends lost 2 bases and 3 bases, in that order; junction bases with no gene match: 0. DNA for the CDR3: TGTGCCAGCAGTTACGGGACTAGCGGGGAAGAGACCCAGTACTTC. Encoded protein: CASSYGTSGEETQYF.

J is TRBJ1-5 and V is TRBV6-1, with D tentatively TRBD1 (5 bases). Germline CDR1 is MNHNS and CDR2 is SASEGT. The CDR3 is 14 amino acids. V was cut by 5 bases and J by 2 bases, with 10 bases left in between. CDR3 amino acids: CASSRGNGNQPQHF. CDR3 sequence (DNA): TGTGCCAGCAGTAGGGGAAATGGCAATCAGCCCCAGCATTTT.

This clonotype has at least ten counts. This chain uses TRBV6-1 with TRBJ2-3, with a weak D call TRBD1 (7 bases). The V end lost 5 bases, the J end lost 0 bases, and 15 bases lay between the germline ends. CDR3 length: 16 residues. Germline CDR1 reads MNHNS; CDR2 reads SASEGT. The CDR3 nucleotides read TGTGCCAGCAGTTCGAGACAGGGAGGTAGCACAGATACGCAGTATTTT. Amino acid sequence: CASSSRQGGSTDTQYF.

The chain recombines TRBV4-2 with TRBJ2-3; 9 positions agree with TRBD2. J gave up 4 bases and V 1 base, and 12 bases lay outside the gene matches. Germline V CDR1 and CDR2: LGHNA, YNFKEQ. CDR3 length: 18 amino acids. The chain's CDR3 is CASSQGFRAGGRADTQYF. CDR3 in DNA: TGTGCCAGCAGCCAAGGCTTCAGAGCGGGAGGTCGCGCAGATACGCAGTATTTT.

As for this clonotype: The junction shows a germline mismatch at one end, possibly a read error. Here the CDR3 DNA reads TGCGCCAGCAGCCAAGATGGACTACTCCGGGAGACCCAGTACTTC. Its translation: CASSQDGLLRETQYF. The V gene is TRBV11-1, the J gene TRBJ2-5, with D maybe TRBD2 (6 bases). Germline CDR1 SGHAT, CDR2 FQDESV (reference sequence). This CDR3 is built from 15 residues.

This clonotype turned up a few times. V is TRBV3-1 and J is TRBJ1-1; D may be TRBD1 (6 bases). The V gene lost 4 bases and the J gene lost 3 bases, with 15 bases spanning the gap. In germline, CDR1 is LGHDT, CDR2 YNNKEL (reference sequence). The CDR3 contains 15 residues. The CDR3 region is CASSPSEQGYTEAFF. CDR3 nucleotide sequence: TGTGCCAGCAGCCCTTCCGAACAGGGTTACACTGAAGCTTTCTTT.

Only a few counts were recorded for this clonotype. The rearrangement links TRBV7-2 to TRBJ2-6; a weak D match, TRBD2 (5 bases). This CDR3 comprises 19 residues. V lost 2 bases and J lost 2, with 19 bases in between. Germline V gene lookup returns CDR1 SGHTA and CDR2 FQGNSA. DNA of the CDR3: TGTGCCAGCAGCTTATATATGGCGCGAGGGAGACCTGGGGCCAACGTCCTGACTTTC. Translating gives CASSLYMARGRPGANVLTF.

This clonotype has a count of ten or more. This chain's CDR3 is CASSPGRLAGGETQYF. CDR3 in DNA: TGTGCCAGCAGTCCAGGAAGACTAGCGGGGGGGGAGACCCAGTACTTC. The rearrangement joins TRBV12-3 or TRBV12-4 to TRBJ2-5; 14 nucleotides align to TRBD2. The V gene end was trimmed by 5 bases and the J gene end by 5 bases; junction bases not matched to a gene: 7. This CDR3 spans 16 amino acids.

The genes are TRBV6-5 and TRBJ1-6, with D uncertain. The CDR3 covers 13 residues. Germline values: CDR1 MNHEY, CDR2 SVGAGI. V was pared by 2 bases and J by 8 bases, with 7 bases between. Here the CDR3 reads CASSYRQDSPLHF. The DNA for the CDR3 is TGTGCCAGCAGTTACAGGCAAGATTCACCCCTCCACTTT.

This chain uses TRBV24-1 with TRBJ2-1; no firm D call. Trimming took off 3 bases at V and 5 bases at J, with 13 bases between the two ends. Germline V gene data show CDR1 as KGHDR and CDR2 as SFDVKD. The CDR3 is 15 amino acids. The DNA for the CDR3 is TGTGCCACCAGTGATAGGTCAGGAGATAACAATGAGCAGTTCTTC. This codes for CATSDRSGDNNEQFF.

The rearrangement links TRBV6-7 to TRBJ1-1; D unclear. TRBV6-7 is assigned to the ORF class and has an uncertain function. The CDR3 extends over 14 amino acids. Between the trimmed V and J ends, which lost 7 bases and 1 base, there was a span of 13 bases. The CDR3 DNA is TGTGCCAGCACCCCGCACAGCTCGAACACTGAAGCTTTCTTT. Protein: CASTPHSSNTEAFF.